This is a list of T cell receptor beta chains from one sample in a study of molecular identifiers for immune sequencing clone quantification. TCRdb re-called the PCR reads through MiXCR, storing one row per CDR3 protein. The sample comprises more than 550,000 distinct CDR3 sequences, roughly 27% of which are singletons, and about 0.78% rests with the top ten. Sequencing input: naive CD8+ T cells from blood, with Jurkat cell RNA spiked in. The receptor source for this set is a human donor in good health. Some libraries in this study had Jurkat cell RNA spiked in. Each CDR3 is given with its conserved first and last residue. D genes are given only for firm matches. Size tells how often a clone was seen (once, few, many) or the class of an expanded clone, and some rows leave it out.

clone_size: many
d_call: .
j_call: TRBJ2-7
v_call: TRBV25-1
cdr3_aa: CASSEIRLNEQYF
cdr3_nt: TGTGCCAGCAGTGAAATTCGGCTGAACGAGCAGTACTTC

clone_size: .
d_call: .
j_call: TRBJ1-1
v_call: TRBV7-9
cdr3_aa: CASSPPRGLTAFDTEAFF
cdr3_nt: TGTGCCAGCAGCCCACCTAGGGGGTTGACCGCGTTCGACACTGAAGCTTTCTTT

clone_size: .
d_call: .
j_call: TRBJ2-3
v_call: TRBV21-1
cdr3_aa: CASSKVGLGVPDTQYF
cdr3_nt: TGTGCCAGCAGCAAAGTCGGACTAGGAGTCCCAGATACGCAGTATTTT

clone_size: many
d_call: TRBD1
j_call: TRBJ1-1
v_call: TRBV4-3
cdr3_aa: CASSPRQGAEAFF
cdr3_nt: TGCGCCAGCAGCCCGAGACAGGGGGCGGAAGCTTTCTTT

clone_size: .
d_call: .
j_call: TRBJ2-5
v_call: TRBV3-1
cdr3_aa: CASSQVSAEPQETQYF
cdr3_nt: TGTGCCAGCAGCCAAGTATCAGCGGAGCCCCAAGAGACCCAGTACTTC

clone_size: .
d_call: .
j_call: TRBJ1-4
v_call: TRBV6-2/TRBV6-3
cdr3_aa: CASSYSREKLFF
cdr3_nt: TGTGCCAGCAGTTACTCGAGAGAAAAACTGTTTTTT

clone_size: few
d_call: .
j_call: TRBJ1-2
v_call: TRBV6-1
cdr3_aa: CASSGDDGYTF
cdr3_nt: TGTGCCAGCAGTGGCGACGATGGCTACACCTTC

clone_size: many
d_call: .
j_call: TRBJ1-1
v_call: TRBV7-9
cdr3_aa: CASRTDSEAFF
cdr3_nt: TGTGCCAGCCGGACGGACTCCGAAGCTTTCTTT

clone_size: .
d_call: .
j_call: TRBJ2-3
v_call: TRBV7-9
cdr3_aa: CASSSSTYEYTDTLYF
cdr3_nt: TGTGCCAGCAGCTCTTCCACCTACGAATACACAGATACGCTGTATTTT

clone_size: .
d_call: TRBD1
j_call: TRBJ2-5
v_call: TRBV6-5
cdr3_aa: CASGYRGAYGETQYF
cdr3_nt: TGTGCCAGCGGTTACAGGGGGGCTTACGGAGAGACCCAGTACTTC

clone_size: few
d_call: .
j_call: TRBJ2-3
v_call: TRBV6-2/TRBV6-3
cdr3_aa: CASSNPRGSTDTQYF
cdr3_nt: TGTGCCAGCAGTAACCCGCGGGGTAGCACAGATACGCAGTATTTT

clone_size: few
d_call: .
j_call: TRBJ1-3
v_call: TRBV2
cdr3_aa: CASSDRATSGNTIYF
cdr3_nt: TGTGCCAGCAGTGACAGGGCGACCTCTGGAAACACCATATATTTT

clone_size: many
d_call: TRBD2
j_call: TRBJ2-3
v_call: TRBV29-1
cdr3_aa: CSVAGLAGGPPDTQYF
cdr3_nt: TGCAGCGTCGCGGGACTAGCGGGAGGGCCCCCAGATACGCAGTATTTT

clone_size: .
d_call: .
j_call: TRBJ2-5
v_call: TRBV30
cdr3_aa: CAWIMSHRETQYF
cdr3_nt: TGTGCCTGGATAATGTCTCACCGAGAGACCCAGTACTTC

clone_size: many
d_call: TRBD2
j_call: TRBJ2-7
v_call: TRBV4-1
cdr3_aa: CASSQRTSGPYEQYF
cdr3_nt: TGCGCCAGCAGCCAAAGGACTAGCGGGCCCTACGAGCAGTACTTC

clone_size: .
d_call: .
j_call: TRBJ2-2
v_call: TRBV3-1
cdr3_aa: CASSPPTRILGGELFF
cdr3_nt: TGTGCCAGCAGCCCCCCGACTAGAATCCTCGGTGGGGAGCTGTTTTTT

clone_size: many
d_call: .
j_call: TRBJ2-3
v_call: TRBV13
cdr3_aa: CASSLGLGDFDTQYF
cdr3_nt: TGTGCCAGCAGCTTAGGCCTGGGCGACTTCGATACGCAGTATTTT

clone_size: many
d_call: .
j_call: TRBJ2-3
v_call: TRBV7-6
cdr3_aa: CASSLALGMGDTQYF
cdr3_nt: TGTGCCAGCAGCTTAGCGTTGGGCATGGGAGATACGCAGTATTTT

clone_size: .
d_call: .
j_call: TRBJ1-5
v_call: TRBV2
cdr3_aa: CASSTTNPGKASNQPQHF
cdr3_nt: TGTGCCAGCAGTACCACCAATCCCGGAAAGGCTAGCAATCAGCCCCAGCATTTT

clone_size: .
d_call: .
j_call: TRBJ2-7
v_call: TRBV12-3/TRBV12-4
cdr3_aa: CASSLNWLLGHEQYF
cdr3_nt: TGTGCCAGCAGTTTAAACTGGCTTTTAGGTCACGAGCAGTACTTC

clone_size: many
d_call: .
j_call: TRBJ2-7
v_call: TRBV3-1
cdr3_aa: CASSQDWRAGYEQYF
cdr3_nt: TGTGCCAGCAGCCAAGATTGGCGGGCCGGATACGAGCAGTACTTC

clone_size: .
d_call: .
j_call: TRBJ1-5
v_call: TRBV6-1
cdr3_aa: CASSDDFHQPQHF
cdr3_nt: TGTGCCAGCAGTGACGATTTTCATCAGCCCCAGCATTTT

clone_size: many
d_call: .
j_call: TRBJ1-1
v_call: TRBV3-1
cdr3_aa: CASSQTGETEAFF
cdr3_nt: TGTGCCAGCAGCCAAACGGGGGAAACTGAAGCTTTCTTT

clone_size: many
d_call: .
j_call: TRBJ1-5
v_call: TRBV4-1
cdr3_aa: CASSQDRGSKQPQHF
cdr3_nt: TGCGCCAGCAGCCAAGATCGGGGGTCGAAACAGCCCCAGCATTTT

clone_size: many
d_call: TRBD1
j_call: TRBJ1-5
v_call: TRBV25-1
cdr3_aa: CASSELGTDDQPQHF
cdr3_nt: TGTGCCAGCAGTGAACTCGGGACAGATGATCAGCCCCAGCATTTT

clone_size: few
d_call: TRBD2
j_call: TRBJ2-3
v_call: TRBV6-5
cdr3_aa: CASSYTREVTDTQYF
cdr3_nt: TGTGCCAGCAGTTACACCCGGGAGGTCACAGATACGCAGTATTTT